Here is one T cell receptor beta chain with its context. The sample is drawn from a study of blood T cell repertoires in COVID-19. Per the original methods: Nucleated cell counts were estimated from reference gene primer amplification. TCRdb's table, derived via immunoSEQ multiplex PCR, lists solely in-frame clones and lacks some. The V and J calls and the clone size are those of that table, but D and trimming were determined from the DNA. Of roughly 210,000 clones listed, roughly 84% are singletons. Germline CDR1 reads MDHEN; CDR2 reads SYDVKM. The CDR3 sequence is 15 residues long. V gave up 1 base and J gave up 6 bases; unmatched junction bases: 7.

This sequence originates from a woman at least 80 years old with COVID-19, enrolled during active disease. The sequenced sample was peripheral blood. The gene calls are TRBV28 and TRBJ1-2, with 8 bases fitting TRBD1. CDR3 nucleotide sequence: TGTGCCAGCAGTTTATCCCAGGGGGCGCGAAATGGCTACACCTTC. Translating gives CASSLSQGARNGYTF.